A selection of T cell receptor beta chains follows, all from one sample in a study of tumor and adjacent non-tumor tissue in lung cancer. TCRdb re-called the multiplex PCR reads through MiXCR, storing one row per CDR3 protein. The table records roughly 66,000 distinct CDR3 sequences, around four fifths of them present only once. The source material was lung tumor tissue. The receptor set was obtained from a man aged 55 to 70 with non-small cell lung cancer. CDR3s include the opening cysteine and the closing phenylalanine or tryptophan. The order of the fields is V gene, J gene, clone size, D gene, CDR3 length, CDR3 DNA, CDR3 protein. The D gene is left open where the match is weak. Clone size is shown for a subset of rows, as once, few, many or a class of expanded clone.

v_call: TRBV2
j_call: TRBJ2-3
clone_size: many
d_call: TRBD2
cdr3_length: 14
cdr3_nt: TGTGCCAGCAGGACTAGCGGCTATGCAGATACGCAGTATTTT
cdr3_aa: CASRTSGYADTQYF

v_call: TRBV5-1
j_call: TRBJ2-3
clone_size: many
d_call: .
cdr3_length: 16
cdr3_nt: TGCGCCAGCAGCTCCGACAGGCGCACTAGCACAGATACGCAGTATTTT
cdr3_aa: CASSSDRRTSTDTQYF

v_call: TRBV29-1
j_call: TRBJ2-1
clone_size: few
d_call: .
cdr3_length: 15
cdr3_nt: TGCAGTGTCGCGGGGATGTTGGGCGGGGTAATTGAGCAGTTCTTC
cdr3_aa: CSVAGMLGGVIEQFF

v_call: TRBV20-1
j_call: TRBJ2-1
clone_size: .
d_call: .
cdr3_length: 14
cdr3_nt: TGCAATACTAGAGATCAACGAACTAGATATGAGCAGTTCTTC
cdr3_aa: CNTRDQRTRYEQFF

v_call: TRBV20-1
j_call: TRBJ2-3
clone_size: once
d_call: TRBD2
cdr3_length: 14
cdr3_nt: TGCAGTCTTAGATCTAGCGGGAGCACAGATACACAGTATTTT
cdr3_aa: CSLRSSGSTDTQYF

v_call: TRBV29-1
j_call: TRBJ1-2
clone_size: few
d_call: .
cdr3_length: 12
cdr3_nt: TGCAGTGTTGCGGGCGGCAACTATGACTACACCTTC
cdr3_aa: CSVAGGNYDYTF

v_call: TRBV5-4
j_call: TRBJ1-6
clone_size: .
d_call: TRBD1
cdr3_length: 15
cdr3_nt: TGTGCCAGCAGCGGAGAGACAGGGAGAAATTCACCACTCAACTTT
cdr3_aa: CASSGETGRNSPLNF

v_call: TRBV20-1
j_call: TRBJ2-7
clone_size: .
d_call: .
cdr3_length: 14
cdr3_nt: TGCAGTGCTAGAGATCAGTGCTTTACCTACGGGCAGTACTTC
cdr3_aa: CSARDQCFTYGQYF

v_call: TRBV29-1
j_call: TRBJ2-1
clone_size: .
d_call: TRBD2
cdr3_length: 15
cdr3_nt: TGCGGCGTTGAAAAAGCCAGCGGGAGTTGGAGTGAGCAGTTCTTC
cdr3_aa: CGVEKASGSWSEQFF

v_call: TRBV6-2/TRBV6-3
j_call: TRBJ2-3
clone_size: few
d_call: TRBD1
cdr3_length: 14
cdr3_nt: TGTGCCAGCTGTCCCCGGACAGGGGGAGATACACAGTATTTT
cdr3_aa: CASCPRTGGDTQYF

v_call: TRBV6-1
j_call: TRBJ2-1
clone_size: .
d_call: TRBD1
cdr3_length: 11
cdr3_nt: TGTGCCAACAGTGAGACAGGGAGTCTGTACTTC
cdr3_aa: CANSETGSLYF

v_call: TRBV11-1
j_call: TRBJ2-7
clone_size: .
d_call: .
cdr3_length: 14
cdr3_nt: TGTACCAGCGGGCGGGATAGGACTATCCTCGAGCAGTACTTC
cdr3_aa: CTSGRDRTILEQYF

v_call: TRBV29-1
j_call: TRBJ2-5
clone_size: .
d_call: .
cdr3_length: 10
cdr3_nt: TGTAGCGCTGCCGGGGAGACCCAGTACTTC
cdr3_aa: CSAAGETQYF

v_call: TRBV11-1
j_call: TRBJ1-1
clone_size: .
d_call: .
cdr3_length: 13
cdr3_nt: TGTGCCAGAAGCTCAGCGTCGGGGGCTGAAGCTTTCTTT
cdr3_aa: CARSSASGAEAFF

v_call: TRBV6-6
j_call: TRBJ2-3
clone_size: .
d_call: .
cdr3_length: 9
cdr3_nt: TGTGCCAGCTGGGCTACGCAGTATTTC
cdr3_aa: CASWATQYF

v_call: TRBV6-5
j_call: TRBJ2-4
clone_size: .
d_call: TRBD2
cdr3_length: 16
cdr3_nt: TGTGTCAGCAGGCCCATACTAGCGGTAAGGCGACACATTCAGTACTTC
cdr3_aa: CVSRPILAVRRHIQYF

v_call: TRBV20-1
j_call: TRBJ2-2
clone_size: .
d_call: .
cdr3_length: 16
cdr3_nt: TGCAGTGCTACTTTAGCAGGTGGGACGGAGACTGGGGAGCTGTTTTTT
cdr3_aa: CSATLAGGTETGELFF

v_call: TRBV29-1
j_call: TRBJ1-1
clone_size: .
d_call: .
cdr3_length: 13
cdr3_nt: TGTAGCGCCTCGGCAGAGGGGGACACTGAAGTTTTCTTT
cdr3_aa: CSASAEGDTEVFF

v_call: TRBV6-2/TRBV6-3
j_call: TRBJ1-1
clone_size: .
d_call: TRBD1
cdr3_length: 14
cdr3_nt: TGTGCCAGTCAAGATACAGGGGTGAACACTGAAGCTTTCTTT
cdr3_aa: CASQDTGVNTEAFF

v_call: TRBV6-5
j_call: TRBJ1-1
clone_size: .
d_call: .
cdr3_length: 15
cdr3_nt: TGTGCCAGCAGTTTCTCGAGGCGGGGTGAAACTGAAGCTTTCTTT
cdr3_aa: CASSFSRRGETEAFF

v_call: TRBV6-1
j_call: TRBJ1-5
clone_size: once
d_call: .
cdr3_length: 16
cdr3_nt: TGTGCCAGCACTCCCCCGATGTTCAATAGCAATCAGTCCCAGCATTTT
cdr3_aa: CASTPPMFNSNQSQHF

v_call: TRBV25-1
j_call: TRBJ2-1
clone_size: .
d_call: .
cdr3_length: 11
cdr3_nt: TGTGCCAGCAATCCCGGGACCCGGCAGTTCTTC
cdr3_aa: CASNPGTRQFF

v_call: TRBV5-6
j_call: TRBJ2-1
clone_size: .
d_call: TRBD2
cdr3_length: 16
cdr3_nt: TGTGCCAGTACCTTGGCGGGAGATGACTTCTACAATGAGCAGTTCTTC
cdr3_aa: CASTLAGDDFYNEQFF

v_call: TRBV6-1
j_call: TRBJ2-3
clone_size: .
d_call: .
cdr3_length: 17
cdr3_nt: TGTGCCAGCAGAGAGAATCGGAGGGGGCTTGGTGGTCAGCCCCAGTATTTT
cdr3_aa: CASRENRRGLGGQPQYF

v_call: TRBV6-1
j_call: TRBJ1-2
clone_size: .
d_call: TRBD1
cdr3_length: 13
cdr3_nt: TGTGTCAGCAGTTACGGGACAGGGGATGGTTACAGCTTC
cdr3_aa: CVSSYGTGDGYSF

v_call: TRBV14
j_call: TRBJ2-7
clone_size: .
d_call: .
cdr3_length: 12
cdr3_nt: TGTGCCAGCAGCCAAGATTTTAACGGGCAGTACTTC
cdr3_aa: CASSQDFNGQYF

v_call: TRBV5-1
j_call: TRBJ2-7
clone_size: .
d_call: TRBD2
cdr3_length: 15
cdr3_nt: TGCGCCAACAGCTCCGGGACTACCCTCTATGACGAGCAGTACTTC
cdr3_aa: CANSSGTTLYDEQYF

v_call: TRBV5-6
j_call: TRBJ2-6
clone_size: .
d_call: .
cdr3_length: 16
cdr3_nt: TGTGCCAGCAGCCGACAGCGAGACTCTGGGGCCAACGCCCTGACTTTC
cdr3_aa: CASSRQRDSGANALTF

v_call: TRBV11-2
j_call: TRBJ2-7
clone_size: .
d_call: .
cdr3_length: 14
cdr3_nt: TGTGCAAGTAGCCCCCCGGGGTTGCCCTACGAGCAGTACTTC
cdr3_aa: CASSPPGLPYEQYF

v_call: TRBV19
j_call: TRBJ2-1
clone_size: .
d_call: .
cdr3_length: 12
cdr3_nt: TGTGCCAGTACCAATGGCAGGTATGAGCAGTTCTTC
cdr3_aa: CASTNGRYEQFF

v_call: TRBV4-1
j_call: TRBJ2-2
clone_size: .
d_call: .
cdr3_length: 15
cdr3_nt: TGCGCCAGCAGCATAGGCAGGGGACACGCCGGGGAGCTGTTTTTT
cdr3_aa: CASSIGRGHAGELFF

v_call: TRBV6-5
j_call: TRBJ2-5
clone_size: .
d_call: .
cdr3_length: 15
cdr3_nt: TGTGCCTGCAGCTATAAAGGGGGTGGGGGGGAGACCCAGTACTTC
cdr3_aa: CACSYKGGGGETQYF

v_call: TRBV6-5
j_call: TRBJ1-4
clone_size: .
d_call: .
cdr3_length: 13
cdr3_nt: TGTGCCAGCAGCCAATTCCTTGGGGGTAGGCCGTTTTTT
cdr3_aa: CASSQFLGGRPFF

v_call: TRBV20-1
j_call: TRBJ2-7
clone_size: .
d_call: .
cdr3_length: 15
cdr3_nt: TGCAGTGCTACTGTTACGGAGGGATACAAACTCGAGCAGTACTTC
cdr3_aa: CSATVTEGYKLEQYF

v_call: TRBV20-1
j_call: TRBJ2-7
clone_size: .
d_call: TRBD2
cdr3_length: 15
cdr3_nt: TGCAGTGCCCTTCCCCAGCCTAGCGGGATGTACAATCAGTACTTC
cdr3_aa: CSALPQPSGMYNQYF

v_call: TRBV6-6
j_call: TRBJ2-7
clone_size: .
d_call: TRBD1
cdr3_length: 17
cdr3_nt: TGTGCCAGCAGTTTTCGGGACAGGGCTTTGAGCTCCTACGAGCACTACTTC
cdr3_aa: CASSFRDRALSSYEHYF

v_call: TRBV5-1
j_call: TRBJ2-1
clone_size: .
d_call: .
cdr3_length: 14
cdr3_nt: TGCGCCTGCAGCTTCCGGGGGCCCCTGGATGAGCAGTTCTTC
cdr3_aa: CACSFRGPLDEQFF

v_call: TRBV20-1
j_call: TRBJ2-7
clone_size: .
d_call: TRBD2
cdr3_length: 14
cdr3_nt: TGCAGTACTGCAAGGACTAGCGGGGACTACGAGCACTACTTC
cdr3_aa: CSTARTSGDYEHYF

v_call: TRBV6-5
j_call: TRBJ2-7
clone_size: .
d_call: TRBD1
cdr3_length: 13
cdr3_nt: TGTGCCACCAGTTACAGGGGGGCCCACGAGGAGTACTTC
cdr3_aa: CATSYRGAHEEYF

v_call: TRBV5-1
j_call: TRBJ2-3
clone_size: once
d_call: TRBD1
cdr3_length: 15
cdr3_nt: TGCGCCAGCAGCCTCTGGGACAGCAGCACGGATGCGCACTATTTT
cdr3_aa: CASSLWDSSTDAHYF

v_call: TRBV6-1
j_call: TRBJ2-5
clone_size: .
d_call: TRBD2
cdr3_length: 17
cdr3_nt: TGTGCCAGCAGTGTAATAGGGGCGGGAGCTTTTTTTGAGACCCAGTACTTC
cdr3_aa: CASSVIGAGAFFETQYF

v_call: TRBV5-6
j_call: TRBJ2-7
clone_size: .
d_call: .
cdr3_length: 14
cdr3_nt: TGTGCTAGCAGCCGGGGCCCCATCAACTACGAGCAGAACTTC
cdr3_aa: CASSRGPINYEQNF

v_call: TRBV20-1
j_call: TRBJ1-1
clone_size: .
d_call: .
cdr3_length: 13
cdr3_nt: TGCACTGTTCGTACAGGGCGGAGCACTGAAGCTTTCTTT
cdr3_aa: CTVRTGRSTEAFF

v_call: TRBV20-1
j_call: TRBJ2-2
clone_size: .
d_call: TRBD2
cdr3_length: 16
cdr3_nt: TGCAGTGCTACCTTAGTGGGAGGGCCGGAGACCAGGGAGCGGTTTTTT
cdr3_aa: CSATLVGGPETRERFF

v_call: TRBV20-1
j_call: TRBJ2-3
clone_size: .
d_call: .
cdr3_length: 15
cdr3_nt: TGCAGTGCTCACAGGACTATCGGGATCTCAGATACGCAGTATTTT
cdr3_aa: CSAHRTIGISDTQYF

v_call: TRBV6-1
j_call: TRBJ2-7
clone_size: .
d_call: .
cdr3_length: 15
cdr3_nt: TGTGCCAGCAGTGTAAGTACAAAGTGGACCTACGGACAGTACTTC
cdr3_aa: CASSVSTKWTYGQYF

v_call: TRBV29-1
j_call: TRBJ2-1
clone_size: many
d_call: TRBD2
cdr3_length: 13
cdr3_nt: TGCAGCGTTGGGCTAGCGGGAGCGGGGGAGCAGTTCTTC
cdr3_aa: CSVGLAGAGEQFF

v_call: TRBV20-1
j_call: TRBJ1-2
clone_size: .
d_call: .
cdr3_length: 13
cdr3_nt: TGCAGTGCTAGGAAGGGGCAGGGAATCGGCTACACCTTC
cdr3_aa: CSARKGQGIGYTF

v_call: TRBV5-5
j_call: TRBJ2-5
clone_size: .
d_call: .
cdr3_length: 14
cdr3_nt: TGTGTCAGCGGTCATCCGGGACGGAAAGAGACCCAGTACTTC
cdr3_aa: CVSGHPGRKETQYF

v_call: TRBV6-1
j_call: TRBJ2-1
clone_size: many
d_call: TRBD2
cdr3_length: 15
cdr3_nt: TGTGCCAGCACCTTATTACTAGCGGGAGACAATGAGCAGTTCTTC
cdr3_aa: CASTLLLAGDNEQFF

v_call: TRBV5-4
j_call: TRBJ2-1
clone_size: many
d_call: TRBD1
cdr3_length: 16
cdr3_nt: TGTGCCAGCAGCCCAGGGGGCGCCCTCTCCTACAATGAGCAGTTCTTC
cdr3_aa: CASSPGGALSYNEQFF

v_call: TRBV6-5
j_call: TRBJ2-3
clone_size: .
d_call: .
cdr3_length: 13
cdr3_nt: TGTGTCAGCAGCCCAAGAGGGTTCGATACGCAGTATTTT
cdr3_aa: CVSSPRGFDTQYF

v_call: TRBV12-5
j_call: TRBJ2-1
clone_size: .
d_call: TRBD2
cdr3_length: 20
cdr3_nt: TGTGCTAGTGACTTGGTAAAGGGCATGGCTCCTAGCGGGAGTTGGAATGAGCAGTTCTTC
cdr3_aa: CASDLVKGMAPSGSWNEQFF

v_call: TRBV20-1
j_call: TRBJ2-1
clone_size: once
d_call: .
cdr3_length: 13
cdr3_nt: TGCAGTGTTGCCGGACAGTTAAGGGATGAACAGTTCTTC
cdr3_aa: CSVAGQLRDEQFF

v_call: TRBV29-1
j_call: TRBJ2-1
clone_size: medium-sized
d_call: TRBD2
cdr3_length: 14
cdr3_nt: TGCAGCGCTGGACTAGCGGGCCGCTACAATGAGCAGTTCTTC
cdr3_aa: CSAGLAGRYNEQFF